This T cell receptor (beta chain) was found in a study of tumor and adjacent non-tumor tissue in lung cancer. This CDR3 comprises 15 residues. Germline CDR1 is SGHAT and CDR2 is FQNNGV. The template was RNA from unsorted bulk tissue. Donors were chemotherapy-naive, newly diagnosed lung cancer surgical patients in China, August–November 2014. Note on this clonotype: Germline and junction disagree at one end, which may indicate a read error.

Three rounds of nested PCR, following a modified ARM-PCR protocol, produced the TCRbeta library. One entry per CDR3 protein results from TCRdb running MiXCR on the multiplex PCR reads. The data contain about 93,000 distinct CDR3 sequences, around 64% of them seen just once; the ten biggest clones take up about 17%. Specimen: lung tumor tissue. This chain uses TRBV11-2 with TRBJ2-1; D is possibly TRBD2 (6 bases). This TCR was recovered from a man between 60 and 75 years old with non-small cell lung cancer. The CDR3 DNA reads TGTGCCATCATCCCGCACCGGGGGATGAGGGATGAGCAGTTCTTT. Its translation is CAIIPHRGMRDEQFF.